This T cell receptor beta chain was captured in a study of PD-1 blockade in mismatch repair-deficient tumors. Study information: Enrolled about 2012-2016, patients had progressing, pretreated mismatch repair-deficient cancers of about a dozen types.

The assay was immunoSEQ multiplex PCR, and TCRdb's table has in-frame clones only and misses some. The sample carries some 110,000 clones, approximately 80% recorded once. Notes on this clone: The target antigen is unknown.

Study-level results: Rapid post-treatment expansion, then contraction, generally preceding radiologic response, marked tumor-resident clones.

Mismatch repair deficiency was confirmed in all patients, by PCR or immunohistochemistry. The clonotype was recovered from an adult with mismatch repair-deficient cancer. Source: peripheral blood, taken 60 weeks after starting pembrolizumab.

The CDR3 sequence: CASSFLSGTSYSGEQFF. The DNA for the CDR3 is TGTGCCAGCAGCTTCCTATCCGGGACTAGTTATAGCGGTGAGCAGTTCTTC. The rearrangement joins TRBV7-9 to TRBJ2-1; the match to TRBD2 covers 8 bases. V gave up 3 bases and J gave up 9 bases; unmatched junction bases: 16. This CDR3 spans 17 amino acids. Germline CDR1 and CDR2: SEHNR and FQNEAQ (reference sequence). Full variable domain (missing parts from reference TRBV7-9 and TRBJ2-1): DTGVSQNPRHKITKRGQNVTFRCDPISEHNRLYWYRQTLGQGPEFLTYFQNEAQLEKSRLLSDRFSAERPKGSFSTLEIQRTEQGDSAMYLCASSFLSGTSYSGEQFFGPGTRLTVL.